Listed below are T cell receptor beta chains from one sample, sequenced in a study of blood T cell repertoires in COVID-19. Using immunoSEQ multiplex PCR, the repertoire was profiled, and TCRdb retains in-frame clones only, with some absent. The table has over 55,000 clones, under 95% seen once. Material for sequencing was peripheral blood. These TCRs come from a human donor in a cohort sampled during active COVID-19. Each CDR3 is given with its conserved first and last residue. The D gene is left open where the match is weak. Clone size is given for some rows only: seen once, a few or many times, or a class if the clone is expanded.

CDR3 DNA	CDR3 protein	J gene	D gene	clone size	V gene
TGTGCCAGCAGCTTGGGTATGACAGGGACGCTCGACGAGCAGTACTTC	CASSLGMTGTLDEQYF	TRBJ2-7	TRBD1	NA	TRBV11-2
TGTGCCATCAGTGACCCCGACAGGGGAAACATTCAGTACTTC	CAISDPDRGNIQYF	TRBJ2-4	TRBD1	NA	TRBV10-3
TGTGCCAGCAGTTATCGCCCCCCAGGCAGAGCCTACGAGCAGTACTTC	CASSYRPPGRAYEQYF	TRBJ2-7	NA	NA	TRBV27
TGTGCCAGCAGCCCCACGAGGGGGCCGGGCTATGGCTACACCTTC	CASSPTRGPGYGYTF	TRBJ1-2	TRBD1	NA	TRBV3-1/TRBV3-2
TGCGCCAGCAGCTTGGATACAGGGGAGCCACCCCTCCACTTT	CASSLDTGEPPLHF	TRBJ1-6	TRBD1	NA	TRBV5-1
TGCGCCAGCAGCCAAACGGGGTTTTCGGGGGTCACTGAAGCTTTCTTT	CASSQTGFSGVTEAFF	TRBJ1-1	NA	NA	TRBV5-1
TGTGCCAGCAGTTACTTGACAGAGAACTATGGCTACACCTTC	CASSYLTENYGYTF	TRBJ1-2	NA	NA	TRBV28
TGCAGCGTTATCACAGGGTTGAACACTGAAGCTTTCTTT	CSVITGLNTEAFF	TRBJ1-1	NA	NA	TRBV29-1
TGCGCCAGCAGCTTGGGGGTAGCGGGGTTGAGCACAGATACGCAGTATTTT	CASSLGVAGLSTDTQYF	TRBJ2-3	TRBD2	few	TRBV5-1
TGTGCCAGCAGCGTAGCCTCTAGCTACGAGCAGTACTTC	CASSVASSYEQYF	TRBJ2-7	NA	NA	TRBV9
TGTGCCAGCAGCCAAGAAGTCCCCAGGTTTATAGGGGGGGCCGCAGATACGCAGTATTTT	CASSQEVPRFIGGAADTQYF	TRBJ2-3	NA	NA	TRBV3-1/TRBV3-2
TGTGCCAGCAGGGCTAAAGACAGAAACACTGAAGCTTTCTTT	CASRAKDRNTEAFF	TRBJ1-1	NA	NA	TRBV2
TGTGCCAGCATCCCCCTCGGGGGTGCGGCCACCTTCTATGGCTACACCTTC	CASIPLGGAATFYGYTF	TRBJ1-2	NA	few	TRBV5-6
TGTGCCAGCAGCGATACGACGGGAAATTACTATGGCTACACCTTC	CASSDTTGNYYGYTF	TRBJ1-2	NA	NA	TRBV13
TGCAGCGTTGGAGGGGGCCGTCTCTACGAGCAGTACTTC	CSVGGGRLYEQYF	TRBJ2-7	TRBD1	NA	TRBV29-1
TGTGCCAGCAGTGAACAATCAGGGCTGGGGCCTTATAGCAATCAGCCCCAGCATTTT	CASSEQSGLGPYSNQPQHF	TRBJ1-5	NA	NA	TRBV2
TGCGCCAGCAGCCAAGAATCGGCCAGGGGGCGAGGCACTGAAGCTTTCTTT	CASSQESARGRGTEAFF	TRBJ1-1	TRBD1	NA	TRBV4-1
TGTGCCAGTGAAGGTACCGGGACAGGGGGCTGGGGCTACACCTTC	CASEGTGTGGWGYTF	TRBJ1-2	TRBD1	NA	TRBV25-1
TGCGCCAGCAGCCAAGATTCGAGGCGGGGGAACTATGGCTACACCTTC	CASSQDSRRGNYGYTF	TRBJ1-2	NA	NA	TRBV4-1
TGTGCCAGCAGTTCAAGGGCCGGGACAGGGGTGCTACACGAGCAGTACTTC	CASSSRAGTGVLHEQYF	TRBJ2-7	TRBD1	NA	TRBV27
TGTGCCACCAGCAGTAGGACATCTGGGGCCAACGTCCTGACTTTC	CATSSRTSGANVLTF	TRBJ2-6	NA	NA	TRBV15
TGTGCCAGCAGTTTAGTAGCCGGGGGGCTCCAAGAGACCCAGTACTTC	CASSLVAGGLQETQYF	TRBJ2-5	NA	NA	TRBV27
TGTGCCAGCAGTTCGAGACGGGGTACGGGGACTGAAGCTTTCTTT	CASSSRRGTGTEAFF	TRBJ1-1	NA	NA	TRBV11-2
TGTGCCTGGAGTATTCCCGGGTATGGCTACACCTTC	CAWSIPGYGYTF	TRBJ1-2	NA	NA	TRBV30
TGCGCCAGCAGTGCTCCCGGGGAGGGTGAAGCTTTCTTT	CASSAPGEGEAFF	TRBJ1-1	NA	NA	TRBV10-1
TGTGCCACCAGCAACACAGGGGGCAGGGACGAGCAGTACTTC	CATSNTGGRDEQYF	TRBJ2-7	TRBD1	NA	TRBV24-1
TGCGCCAGCAGCTTGGATACGGGCTCCTACGAGCAGTACTTC	CASSLDTGSYEQYF	TRBJ2-7	NA	NA	TRBV5-1
TGCAGCGTTGCTCGGGACTCTGGCTACACCTTC	CSVARDSGYTF	TRBJ1-2	NA	NA	TRBV29-1
TGTGCCAGCAGCCTAGACTCCCGGACAGGGTACACAGATACGCAGTATTTT	CASSLDSRTGYTDTQYF	TRBJ2-3	TRBD1	NA	TRBV11-2
TGTGCCAGCAGCCAAGAGGACAGGGGGGACAATGAGCAGTTCTTC	CASSQEDRGDNEQFF	TRBJ2-1	TRBD1	NA	TRBV4-2
TGTGCCAGCAGTTTATCGAGGACAGGAGGGCCCTATGGCTACACCTTC	CASSLSRTGGPYGYTF	TRBJ1-2	TRBD1	NA	TRBV27
TGTGCCAGCAGCCAAATGGGCAGGGCGCATGGCTACACCTTC	CASSQMGRAHGYTF	TRBJ1-2	NA	NA	TRBV13
TGTGCCAGCAGCTTAGTCGGGCGGGGAGGCTCCTACGAGCAGTACTTC	CASSLVGRGGSYEQYF	TRBJ2-7	NA	NA	TRBV11-2
TGTGCCAGCAGCCAAGAATTGGGAGGACTAGCGGGGAACAATGAGCAGTTCTTC	CASSQELGGLAGNNEQFF	TRBJ2-1	TRBD2	NA	TRBV3-1/TRBV3-2
TGTGCCAGCAGGAGAGATTATAGCAATCAGCCCCAGCATTTT	CASRRDYSNQPQHF	TRBJ1-5	NA	few	TRBV28
TGTGCCAGCAGCCCAAGGTCAGGGGCTGGGGCCAACGTCCTGACTTTC	CASSPRSGAGANVLTF	TRBJ2-6	NA	NA	TRBV5-5
TGTGCCAGCAGCGTAGTTGGGACAGCTAATGAAAAACTGTTTTTT	CASSVVGTANEKLFF	TRBJ1-4	TRBD1	NA	TRBV9
TGTGCCAGCAGTTATCGGGAGACCGAGCAGTACTTC	CASSYRETEQYF	TRBJ2-7	NA	NA	TRBV6-6
TGTGCCACCAGCAGAGATATGTCCCTCCAGGGATACACTGAAGCTTTCTTT	CATSRDMSLQGYTEAFF	TRBJ1-1	NA	NA	TRBV15
TGTGCCTGGACCGGACAGGAAAATTCACCCCTCCACTTT	CAWTGQENSPLHF	TRBJ1-6	TRBD1	few	TRBV30
TGTGCCAGCAGCTTAGGGACAGCTATCTACGAGCAGTACTTC	CASSLGTAIYEQYF	TRBJ2-7	TRBD1	once	TRBV5-6
TGTGCCAGCAGTGAACTTCAGGAAGCCAAAAACATTCAGTACTTC	CASSELQEAKNIQYF	TRBJ2-4	NA	NA	TRBV2
TGTGCCAGCAGCCGCAGGGGCTCTGGGGCCAACGTCCTGACTTTC	CASSRRGSGANVLTF	TRBJ2-6	NA	NA	TRBV3-1/TRBV3-2
TGTGCCAGCAGGGTGGACAGGGTAACTAATGAAAAACTGTTTTTT	CASRVDRVTNEKLFF	TRBJ1-4	TRBD1	NA	TRBV2
TGTGCCAGTAGTATGAGGACCCCCGGCGGGGGACAGCCCCAGCATTTT	CASSMRTPGGGQPQHF	TRBJ1-5	NA	NA	TRBV19
TGTGCCAGCAGCTTGGAACGGGGGGCGGGACTAGACGACGAGCAGTACTTC	CASSLERGAGLDDEQYF	TRBJ2-7	TRBD2	NA	TRBV5-4
TGTGTCAGAAGCTTATACAGGCCGAGGAGCTCCTATAATTCACCCCTCCACTTT	CVRSLYRPRSSYNSPLHF	TRBJ1-6	NA	once	TRBV7-5
TGTGCCAGCAGCCCGGGACAACTGGATGGCTACACCTTC	CASSPGQLDGYTF	TRBJ1-2	NA	NA	TRBV7-9
TGTGCCAGCAGCGTAGCTTTGCCGGGGAGGTTCAATGAGCAGTTCTTC	CASSVALPGRFNEQFF	TRBJ2-1	NA	NA	TRBV9
TGTGCCAGCAGCGCCAGGGGGCGCGGAAATTCACCCCTCCACTTT	CASSARGRGNSPLHF	TRBJ1-6	NA	NA	TRBV21-1
TGTGCCAGCAGCTCCAAACAGGGTTATACACCCCTCCACTTT	CASSSKQGYTPLHF	TRBJ1-6	NA	NA	TRBV7-9
TGTGCCAGCAGCTCAGGCGGGGCGAGCTCCTACGAGCAGTACTTC	CASSSGGASSYEQYF	TRBJ2-7	NA	NA	TRBV9
TGTGCCAGCAGCTTTACCGGGGTGGGGTACGAGCAGTACTTC	CASSFTGVGYEQYF	TRBJ2-7	NA	NA	TRBV7-2
TGTGCCAGCAGCTTAGGGCAGGCATACACCTTC	CASSLGQAYTF	TRBJ1-2	NA	NA	TRBV7-9
TGTGCCAGCAGCTTAGCGCCTAGCGGGGGTCAGGAGCAGTACTTC	CASSLAPSGGQEQYF	TRBJ2-7	TRBD2	NA	TRBV7-2
TGTGCCAGCAGCTTAGAACGGTCGGGACAGGGGGCTTCCTCCTACGAGCAGTACTTC	CASSLERSGQGASSYEQYF	TRBJ2-7	TRBD1	NA	TRBV11-2
TGTGCCAGCAGCTTACTTGGGAGCTCTGGAAACACCATATATTTT	CASSLLGSSGNTIYF	TRBJ1-3	NA	NA	TRBV5-4
TGCGCCAGCAGCTTGCAGGGGGACTATGGCTACACCTTC	CASSLQGDYGYTF	TRBJ1-2	TRBD1	NA	TRBV5-1
TGTGCCAGCAGTTTATTCCCGGACAGGGATTCACCCCTCCACTTT	CASSLFPDRDSPLHF	TRBJ1-6	TRBD1	few	TRBV27
TGTGCCAGCAGCTCACCACCGAGACAGGTGGCTTATGAAAAACTGTTTTTT	CASSSPPRQVAYEKLFF	TRBJ1-4	NA	NA	TRBV7-9